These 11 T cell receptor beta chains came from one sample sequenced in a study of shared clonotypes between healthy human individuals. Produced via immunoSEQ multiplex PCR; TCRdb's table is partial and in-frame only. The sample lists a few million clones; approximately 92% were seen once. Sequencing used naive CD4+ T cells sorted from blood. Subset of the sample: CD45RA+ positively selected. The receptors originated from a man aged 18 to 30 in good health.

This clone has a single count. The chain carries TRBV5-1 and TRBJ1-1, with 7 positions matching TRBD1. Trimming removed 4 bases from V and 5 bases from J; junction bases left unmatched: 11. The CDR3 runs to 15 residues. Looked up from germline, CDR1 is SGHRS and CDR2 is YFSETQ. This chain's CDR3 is CASSVRQGGRTEAFF. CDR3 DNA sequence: TGCGCCAGCAGCGTCAGACAGGGAGGTAGGACTGAAGCTTTCTTT.

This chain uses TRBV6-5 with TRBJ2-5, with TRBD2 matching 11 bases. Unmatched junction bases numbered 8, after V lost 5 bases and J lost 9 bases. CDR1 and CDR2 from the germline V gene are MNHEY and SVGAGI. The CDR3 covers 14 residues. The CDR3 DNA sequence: TGTGCCAGCAGTACGGGACTAGCGGCCCCGGCCCAGTACTTC. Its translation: CASSTGLAAPAQYF.

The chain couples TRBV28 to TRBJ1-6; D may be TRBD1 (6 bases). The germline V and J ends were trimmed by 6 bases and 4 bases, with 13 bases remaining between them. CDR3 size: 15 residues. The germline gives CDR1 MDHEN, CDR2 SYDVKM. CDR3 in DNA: TGTGCCAGCAGCCCCCCCGACAGGTATAATTCACCCCTCCACTTT. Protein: CASSPPDRYNSPLHF.

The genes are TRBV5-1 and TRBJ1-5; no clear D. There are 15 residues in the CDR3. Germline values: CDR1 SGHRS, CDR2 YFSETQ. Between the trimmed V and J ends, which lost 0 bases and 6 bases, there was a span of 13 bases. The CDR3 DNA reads TGCGCCAGCAGCTTGGACCCGGGCGTTGGTCAGCCCCAGCATTTT. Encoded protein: CASSLDPGVGQPQHF.

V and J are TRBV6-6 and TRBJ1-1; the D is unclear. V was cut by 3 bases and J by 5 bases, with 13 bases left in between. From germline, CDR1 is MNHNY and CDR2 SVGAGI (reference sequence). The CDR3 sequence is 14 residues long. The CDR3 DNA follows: TGTGCCAGCAGTTATTCGATAGGGAAGACTGAAGCTTTCTTT. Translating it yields CASSYSIGKTEAFF.

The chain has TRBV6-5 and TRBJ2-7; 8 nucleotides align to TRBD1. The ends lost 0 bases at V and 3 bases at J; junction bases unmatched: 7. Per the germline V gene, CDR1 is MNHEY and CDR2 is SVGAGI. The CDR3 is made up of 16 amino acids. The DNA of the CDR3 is TGTGCCAGCAGTTACTCCCCGGCAGGGGGCTTCTACGAGCAGTACTTC. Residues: CASSYSPAGGFYEQYF.

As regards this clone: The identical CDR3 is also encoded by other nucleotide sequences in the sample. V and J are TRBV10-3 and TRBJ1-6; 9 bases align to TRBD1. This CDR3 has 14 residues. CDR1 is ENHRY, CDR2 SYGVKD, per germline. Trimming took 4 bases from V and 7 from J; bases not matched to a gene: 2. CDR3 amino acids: CAISVDRGNSPLHF. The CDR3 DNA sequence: TGTGCCATCAGTGTAGACAGGGGGAATTCACCCCTCCACTTT.

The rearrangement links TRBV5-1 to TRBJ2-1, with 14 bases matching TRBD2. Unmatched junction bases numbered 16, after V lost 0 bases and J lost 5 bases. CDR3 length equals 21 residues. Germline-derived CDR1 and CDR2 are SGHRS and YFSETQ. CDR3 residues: CASSLAEHGTSGRGRDNEQFF. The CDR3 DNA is TGCGCCAGCAGCTTGGCTGAGCACGGGACTAGCGGGAGAGGTCGGGACAATGAGCAGTTCTTC. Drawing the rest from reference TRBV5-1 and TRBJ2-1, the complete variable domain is KAGVTQTPRYLIKTRGQQVTLSCSPISGHRSVSWYQQTPGQGLQFLFEYFSETQRNKGNFPGRFSGRQFSNSRSEMNVSTLELGDSALYLCASSLAEHGTSGRGRDNEQFFGPGTRLTVL.

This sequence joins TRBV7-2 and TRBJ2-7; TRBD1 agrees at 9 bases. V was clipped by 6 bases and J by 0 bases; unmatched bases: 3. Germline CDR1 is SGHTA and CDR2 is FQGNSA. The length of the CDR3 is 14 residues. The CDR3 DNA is TGTGCCAGCAGACGGACAGGGGCCTCCTACGAGCAGTACTTC. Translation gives CASRRTGASYEQYF. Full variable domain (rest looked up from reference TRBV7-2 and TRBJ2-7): GAGVSQSPSNKVTEKGKDVELRCDPISGHTALYWYRQSLGQGLEFLIYFQGNSAPDKSGLPSDRFSAERTGGSVSTLTIQRTQQEDSAVYLCASRRTGASYEQYFGPGTRLTVT.

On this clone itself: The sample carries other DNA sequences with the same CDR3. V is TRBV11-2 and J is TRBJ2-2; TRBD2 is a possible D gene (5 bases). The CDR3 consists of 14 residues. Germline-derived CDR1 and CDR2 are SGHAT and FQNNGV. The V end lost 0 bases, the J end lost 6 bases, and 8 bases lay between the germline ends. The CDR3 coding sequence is TGTGCCAGCAGCTTAGATCGGGGTCCCGGGGAGCTGTTTTTT. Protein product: CASSLDRGPGELFF. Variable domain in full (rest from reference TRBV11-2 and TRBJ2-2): EAGVAQSPRYKIIEKRQSVAFWCNPISGHATLYWYQQILGQGPKLLIQFQNNGVVDDSQLPKDRFSAERLKGVDSTLKIQPAKLEDSAVYLCASSLDRGPGELFFGEGSRLTVL.

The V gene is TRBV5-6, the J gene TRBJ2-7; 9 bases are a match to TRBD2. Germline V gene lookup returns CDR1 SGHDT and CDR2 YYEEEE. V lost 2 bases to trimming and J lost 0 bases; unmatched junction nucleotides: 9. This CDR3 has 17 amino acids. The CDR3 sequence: CASSFMASGTSSYEQYF. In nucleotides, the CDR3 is TGTGCCAGCAGCTTTATGGCTAGCGGGACCAGCTCCTACGAGCAGTACTTC.